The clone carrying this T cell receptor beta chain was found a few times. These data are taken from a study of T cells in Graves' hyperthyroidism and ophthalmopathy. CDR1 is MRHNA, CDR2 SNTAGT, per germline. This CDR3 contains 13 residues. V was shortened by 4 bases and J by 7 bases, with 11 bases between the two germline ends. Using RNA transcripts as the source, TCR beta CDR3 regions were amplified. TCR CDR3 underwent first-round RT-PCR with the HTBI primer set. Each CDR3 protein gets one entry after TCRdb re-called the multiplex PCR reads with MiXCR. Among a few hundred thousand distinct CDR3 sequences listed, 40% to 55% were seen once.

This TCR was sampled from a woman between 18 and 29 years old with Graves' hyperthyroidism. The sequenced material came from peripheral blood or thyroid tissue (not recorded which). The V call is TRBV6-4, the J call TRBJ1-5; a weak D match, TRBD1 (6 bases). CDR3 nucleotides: TGTGCCAGCAGTGGCAGGGGCGGGCAGCCCCAGCATTTT. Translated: CASSGRGGQPQHF.